This passage covers 27 T cell receptor beta chains from one sample sequenced in a study of T cells in Graves' hyperthyroidism and ophthalmopathy (dated by TCRdb to between 2018 and 2020). The receptor library was made with multiplex PCR. These reads were obtained on an Illumina HiSeq 2000. The TCR beta CDR3 regions were amplified from the RNA transcripts. The TCR CDR3 was subjected to a first round of RT-PCR using the HTBI primer set and the Qiagen OneStep RT-PCR kit. TCRdb reprocessing: public reads trimmed at Q25 with fastp, clones called with MiXCR, in-frame beta chains kept. A single entry per CDR3 protein holds the most common genes and DNA from its merged rows. In this sample the table shows fewer than 700,000 distinct CDR3 sequences, 15% to 20% of which occur a single time. The top ten constitute 17% of the sample. The sequenced sample was blood. The receptors were gathered from a woman younger than 35 with Graves' ophthalmopathy.

Note on this clonotype: One end of the junction varies from germline; a read error may be responsible. The gene calls are TRBV7-2 and TRBJ1-6; D gene uncertain. Germline V gene data show CDR1 as SGHTA and CDR2 as FQGNSA. CDR3 size: 14 residues. Here the CDR3 reads CASSFDGYKSPLHF. For the CDR3, the DNA is TGTGCCAGCAGCTTCGACGGCTATAAGTCACCCCTCCACTTT.

This clonotype was picked up many times. This rearrangement joins TRBV28 to TRBJ2-3; D might be TRBD2 (5 bases). The germline V gene has CDR1 MDHEN and CDR2 SYDVKM. The CDR3 has 16 amino acids. V shed 2 bases and J shed 1 base, with 13 bases lying between them. DNA of the CDR3: TGTGCCAGCAGTTTAACGGGCGGGTTTGGCACAGATACGCAGTATTTT. Its protein is CASSLTGGFGTDTQYF. The full variable domain, in which reference TRBV28 and TRBJ2-3 provide the parts outside the CDR3, is DVKVTQSSRYLVKRTGEKVFLECVQDMDHENMFWYRQDPGLGLRLIYFSYDVKMKEKGDIPEGYSVSREKKERFSLILESASTNQTSMYLCASSLTGGFGTDTQYFGPGTRLTVL.

With regard to this clonotype: An end of the junction differs from the germline gene, which may be a read error. V usage is TRBV6-2 or TRBV6-3 and J usage is TRBJ1-5; D remains unclear. The CDR3 has 14 residues. Germline assignment: CDR1 MNHEY and CDR2 SVGEGT. The CDR3 nucleotides are TGTGCCAGCAGTACCGGAGGTAGCGATCAGCCCCAGCATTTT. Translating it yields CASSTGGSDQPQHF.

Points on this clonotype: A much larger clone is a single base away; this may be a read error. The chain recombines TRBV5-6 with TRBJ1-2; no definite D call. Germline CDR1 SGHDT, CDR2 YYEEEE. The CDR3 runs 16 residues. CDR3 residues: CASSPISGPPSHGCTF. The DNA of the CDR3 is TGTGCCAGCAGTCCCATCTCCGGGCCACCCTCCCATGGCTGCACCTTC.

This clonotype was detected ten times or more. The CDR3 sequence: CASSPSRLETQYF. CDR3 coding DNA: TGTGCCAGCTCACCATCGAGGTTAGAGACCCAGTACTTC. V and J are TRBV18 and TRBJ2-5; D is unresolved. CDR1 is KGHSH, CDR2 LQKENI, per germline. The CDR3 covers 13 residues. The V end was cut by 2 bases, the J end by 4 bases, with 8 bases between.

This clonotype was seen many times. The chain uses TRBV3-1 and TRBJ1-1; D not resolved. Germline loops: CDR1 LGHDT, CDR2 YNNKEL (reference sequence). V lost 1 base and J 4 bases, leaving 13 bases between the germline ends. CDR3 length: 15 residues. CDR3 DNA: TGTGCCAGCAGCCAAGGTATCTCTGAGGGCACTGAAGCTTTCTTT. Translated, it gives CASSQGISEGTEAFF.

This clonotype appeared a few times. A much larger clone lies one base from this, so it may be a read error. This chain joins TRBV3-1 and TRBJ2-5; 9 bases match TRBD2. Germline trimming cut 4 bases from V and 2 bases from J; bases unmatched to any gene: 5. CDR3 length: 15 residues. Germline values: CDR1 LGHDT, CDR2 YNNKEL (reference sequence). The CDR3 loop is CASSLRLAGQETQYF. CDR3 sequence (DNA): TGTGCCAGCAGCCTCCGGCTAGCGGGGCAAGAGACCCAGTACTTC.

This clonotype was detected ten times or more. CDR3 region: CASSFSILGGYTF. Here the CDR3 DNA reads TGTGCCAGCAGTTTCTCCATTTTAGGGGGATACACCTTC. The chain carries TRBV12-3 or TRBV12-4 and TRBJ1-2; D is possibly TRBD1 (6 bases). The CDR3 has 13 residues. Trimming pared 3 bases from V and 11 bases from J, leaving 16 bases between.

This clonotype was counted many times. Its ends do not fully match the called genes, so a read error is possible. This sequence joins TRBV2 and TRBJ1-1; tentatively, D is TRBD1 (5 bases). The CDR3 covers 14 residues. CDR1 SNHLY and CDR2 FYNNEI come from the germline V gene. CDR3 sequence: CASTSGGGNTEAFF. CDR3 DNA: TGCGCCAGCACCTCCGGCGGGGGGAACACTGAAGCTTTCTTT.

This clonotype was found many times. V and J are TRBV6-4 and TRBJ1-1; no firm D call. There are 13 residues in the CDR3. Germline V gives CDR1 MRHNA, CDR2 SNTAGT. V lost 5 bases and J lost 0, with 7 bases in between. CDR3: CASSSDVNTEAFF. The CDR3 nucleotides read TGTGCCAGCAGTTCGGACGTGAACACTGAAGCTTTCTTT.

In this sample, this clonotype turned up many times. This sequence joins TRBV4-3 and TRBJ1-1; D gene uncertain. Germline-derived CDR1 and CDR2 are LGHNA and YSLEER. The V end lost 1 base, the J end lost 3 bases, and 6 bases lay between the germline ends. CDR3 length: 13 residues. This chain's CDR3 is CASSQGWDTEAFF. The CDR3 nucleotides are TGCGCCAGCAGCCAAGGTTGGGACACTGAAGCTTTCTTT.

This clonotype was detected once. The chain's CDR3 is CASSPHMDTGELFF. CDR3 sequence (DNA): TGCGCCAGCAGCCCTCACATGGACACCGGGGAGCTGTTTTTT. The chain employs TRBV4-1 and TRBJ2-2; D call uncertain. In germline, CDR1 is MGHRA, CDR2 YSYEKL. V dropped 4 bases and J dropped 3 bases, with 9 bases sitting between them. This CDR3 has 14 residues.

Worth noting for this clonotype: This may arise from a read error, as a much more abundant clone is one base away. Likely a read error: the CDR3 ends without its conserved phenylalanine or tryptophan. The rearrangement uses TRBV29-1 and TRBJ2-5; possible D gene TRBD2, 6 bases. V dropped 3 bases and J dropped 2 bases, with 13 bases sitting between them. The CDR3 covers 14 residues. CDR1 is SQVTM and CDR2 is ANQGSEA in the germline V gene. The CDR3 region is CSVEGWRDQETQYL. CDR3 nucleotide sequence: TGCAGCGTTGAGGGGTGGCGGGATCAAGAGACCCAGTACCTC.

This clonotype was counted at least ten times. The rearrangement links TRBV2 to TRBJ1-1; D may be TRBD1 (5 bases). This CDR3 contains 16 residues. V lost 0 bases, J lost 5 bases, and 16 bases lay in between. The germline V gene encodes CDR1 SNHLY and CDR2 FYNNEI. The CDR3 bases are TGTGCCAGCAGTGAAGCCGGGAGGGGAGATCGGACTGAAGCTTTCTTT. Protein sequence: CASSEAGRGDRTEAFF.

A word on this clonotype: A much larger clonotype is one base distant, so this may be a read error. The rearrangement uses TRBV6-1 and TRBJ2-5; D gene unclear. Germline loops: CDR1 MNHNS, CDR2 SASEGT. This CDR3 contains 10 residues. V was shortened by 7 bases and J by 3 bases, with 3 bases between the two germline ends. The CDR3 sequence: CASTEETQYF. In nucleotides, the CDR3 is TGTGCCAGCACGGAAGAGACCCAGTACTTC.

About this clonotype itself: A much larger clone lies a single base off, so this may be a read error. The V and J genes are TRBV6-1 and TRBJ2-1; 7 positions match TRBD2. The CDR3 is 16 residues long. Germline V CDR1 and CDR2: MNHNS, SASEGT. CDR3 sequence reads: CASSEGRASGYNEQLF. CDR3 sequence (DNA): TGTGCCAGCAGTGAAGGTCGGGCTAGCGGCTACAATGAGCAGCTCTTC.

This clonotype was observed at least ten times. One end of the junction is discordant with germline, which a read error may explain. The V gene is TRBV11-2, the J gene TRBJ2-5, with TRBD1 as a possible D gene (7 bases). CDR1 and CDR2 (germline): SGHAT, FQNNGV. The CDR3 consists of 16 residues. CDR3 DNA sequence: TGTGCCAGCAGCCGGGGGACAGACCCTCCGCAAGAGGCCCAGTACTTC. Residues: CASSRGTDPPQEAQYF.

This clonotype was recorded a few times. The V and J genes are TRBV20-1 and TRBJ2-3, with 9 bases fitting TRBD2. Looked up from germline, CDR1 is DFQATT and CDR2 is SNEGSKA (reference sequence). Trimming cost V 6 bases and J 3 bases; bases outside gene matches: 19. This CDR3 has 18 amino acids. The CDR3 bases are TGCAGTGCCTCCGGGACTAGCAGGAGCGATTTAATGACAGATACGCAGTATTTT. It encodes CSASGTSRSDLMTDTQYF.

In this sample, this clonotype turned up many times. The V call is TRBV6-5, the J call TRBJ1-1; D might be TRBD1 (6 bases). Trimming cost V 2 bases and J 0 bases, with 13 bases left between them. The CDR3 is made up of 16 amino acids. CDR1 is MNHEY, CDR2 SVGAGI, per germline. The CDR3 sequence is CASSYGADRMNTEAFF. CDR3 DNA sequence: TGTGCCAGCAGTTACGGAGCGGACAGAATGAACACTGAAGCTTTCTTT.

This clonotype was seen more than once but under ten times. The chain joins TRBV27 to TRBJ1-5; no definite D call. The CDR3 is 14 amino acids. CDR1 MNHEY and CDR2 SMNVEV come from the germline V gene (reference sequence). The ends were cut back, 6 bases at V and 1 base at J, with 10 bases in the middle. The CDR3 coding sequence is TGTGCCAGCAGGTCAGGTGTGAGCAATCAGCCCCAGCATTTT. Encoded protein: CASRSGVSNQPQHF.

This clonotype was recorded at least ten times. The genes are TRBV6-1 and TRBJ1-1; D is possibly TRBD1 (6 bases). V was shortened by 1 base and J by 1 base, with 7 bases between the two germline ends. This CDR3 region has 14 residues. Germline loops: CDR1 MNHNS, CDR2 SASEGT. CDR3 loop: CASSEVGGNTEAFF. The CDR3 DNA reads as TGTGCCAGCAGTGAAGTAGGGGGGAACACTGAAGCTTTCTTT.

In this sample, this clonotype turned up many times. The chain recombines TRBV20-1 with TRBJ1-6; D is undetermined. Per the germline V gene, CDR1 is DFQATT and CDR2 is SNEGSKA (reference sequence). The CDR3 runs to 16 residues. V was shortened by 0 bases and J by 5 bases, with 14 bases between the two germline ends. CDR3 region: CSAREPLGLHNSPLHF. DNA of the CDR3: TGCAGTGCTAGAGAGCCCTTAGGGCTACATAATTCACCCCTCCACTTT.

This clonotype has just a few counts. The chain joins TRBV7-8 to TRBJ2-3, with a possible D match to TRBD2 (6 bases). Per the germline V gene, CDR1 is SGHVS and CDR2 is FQNEAQ. Deletions cut 5 bases from V and 0 bases from J, with 15 bases between. The CDR3 runs 16 residues. The CDR3 region has the DNA TGTGCCAGCAGCCCTGGGACTCGGCCTAGCACAGATACGCAGTATTTT. It specifies CASSPGTRPSTDTQYF. Supplemented by reference TRBV7-8 and TRBJ2-3, the full variable domain reads GAGVSQSPRYKVAKRGQDVALRCDPISGHVSLFWYQQALGQGPEFLTYFQNEAQLDKSGLPSDRFFAERPEGSVSTLKIQRTQQEDSAVYLCASSPGTRPSTDTQYFGPGTRLTVL.

The sample holds many counts of this clonotype. The J gene is TRBJ1-3, the V gene TRBV3-1, with D maybe TRBD1 (5 bases). The CDR3 is made up of 14 amino acids. Trimming stripped 4 bases from V and 5 bases from J, with 12 bases between. Germline values: CDR1 LGHDT, CDR2 YNNKEL (reference sequence). The DNA for the CDR3 is TGTGCCAGCAGCCCCCGGGACGGTAGAAACACCATATATTTT. It is translated as CASSPRDGRNTIYF.

The V and J genes are TRBV7-3 and TRBJ2-7, with unresolved D. V lost 2 bases and J lost 0, with 8 bases in between. The CDR3 extends over 14 amino acids. Germline loops: CDR1 SGHTA, CDR2 FQGTGA. The CDR3 loop is CASSLQPGSYEQYF. CDR3 coding DNA: TGTGCCAGCAGCTTACAGCCGGGCTCCTACGAGCAGTACTTC.

This clonotype was seen repeatedly, ten times or more. This chain joins TRBV6-2 or TRBV6-3 and TRBJ1-1; D uncertain. The CDR3 covers 13 residues. V lost 3 bases and J lost 1, with 6 bases in between. CDR1 and CDR2 from the germline V gene are MNHEY and SVGEGT. CDR3 residues: CASSYPPNTEAFF. DNA for the CDR3: TGTGCCAGCAGTTATCCGCCGAACACTGAAGCTTTCTTT.

Many counts were recorded for this clonotype. This chain connects TRBV6-1 to TRBJ1-1; D not resolved. Germline V lookup: CDR1 MNHNS, CDR2 SASEGT. The V end lost 2 bases, the J end lost 3 bases, and 13 bases lay between the germline ends. CDR3 length: 15 residues. CDR3 nucleotide sequence: TGTGCCAGCAGTGAACCTTATGGGCAGTACACTGAAGCTTTCTTT. This codes for CASSEPYGQYTEAFF.